This T cell receptor beta chain was profiled in a study of blood T cells in healthy people across ages. Primed by a sample-barcoded 5' primer and a J-beta primer mix, a second PCR proceeded for about 7 to 11 cycles. TCRdb independently ran MiXCR on the 5' RACE reads; one entry per CDR3 protein. The data hold roughly 1.5 million distinct CDR3 sequences, with 40% to 45% observed a single time. V lost 4 bases and J lost 1; bases outside the gene matches: 10. The germline gives CDR1 MNHEY, CDR2 SMNVEV (reference sequence). The CDR3 totals 18 residues. This clonotype was seen only a few times. This receptor was obtained from a woman aged 18-29 years in good health. What was sequenced was blood. The chain employs TRBV27 and TRBJ2-1; 10 bases fit TRBD2. In DNA, the CDR3 is TGTGCCAGCAGTTGGGTGCTAGCGGGAGTGGTTTCCTACAATGAGCAGTTCTTC. This encodes CASSWVLAGVVSYNEQFF.